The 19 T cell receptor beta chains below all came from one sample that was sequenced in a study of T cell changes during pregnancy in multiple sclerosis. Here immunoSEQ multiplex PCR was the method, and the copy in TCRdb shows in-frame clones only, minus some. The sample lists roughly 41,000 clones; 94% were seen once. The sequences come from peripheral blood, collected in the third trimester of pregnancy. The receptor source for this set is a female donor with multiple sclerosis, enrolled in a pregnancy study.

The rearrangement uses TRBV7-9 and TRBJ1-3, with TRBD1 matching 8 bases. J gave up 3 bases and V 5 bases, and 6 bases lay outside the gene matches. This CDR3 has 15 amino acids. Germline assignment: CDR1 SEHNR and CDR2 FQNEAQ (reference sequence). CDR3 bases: TGTGCCAGCAGCCCAGGACAGGGTGGTGGAAACACCATATATTTT. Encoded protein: CASSPGQGGGNTIYF.

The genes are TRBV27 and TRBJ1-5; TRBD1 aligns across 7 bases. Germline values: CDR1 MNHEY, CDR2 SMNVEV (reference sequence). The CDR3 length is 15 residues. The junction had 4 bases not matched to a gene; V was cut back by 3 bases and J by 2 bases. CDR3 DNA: TGTGCCAGCAGTTTGTTAACAGGGGGCAATCAGCCCCAGCATTTT. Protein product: CASSLLTGGNQPQHF.

The chain's CDR3 is CAWSATGQPQHF. The DNA of the CDR3 is TGTGCCTGGAGTGCCACGGGACAGCCCCAGCATTTT. The rearrangement joins TRBV30 to TRBJ1-5; D is undetermined. CDR1 and CDR2 from the germline V gene are GTSNPN and SVGIG (reference sequence). This CDR3 has 12 residues. V was trimmed by 1 base and J by 7 bases, leaving 8 bases between them.

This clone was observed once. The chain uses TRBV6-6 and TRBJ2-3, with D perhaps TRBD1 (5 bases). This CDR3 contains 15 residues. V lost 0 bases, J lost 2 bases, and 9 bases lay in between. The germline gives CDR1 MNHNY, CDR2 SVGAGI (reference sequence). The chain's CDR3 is CASSYSGRNTDTQYF. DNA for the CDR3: TGTGCCAGCAGTTACTCGGGGCGTAACACAGATACGCAGTATTTT.

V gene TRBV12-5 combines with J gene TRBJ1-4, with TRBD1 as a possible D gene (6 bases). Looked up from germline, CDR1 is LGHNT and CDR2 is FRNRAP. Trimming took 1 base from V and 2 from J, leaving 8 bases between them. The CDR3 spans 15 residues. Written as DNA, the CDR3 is TGTGCTAGTGGTTTGGCAGGGGTGACTAATGAAAAACTGTTTTTT. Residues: CASGLAGVTNEKLFF.

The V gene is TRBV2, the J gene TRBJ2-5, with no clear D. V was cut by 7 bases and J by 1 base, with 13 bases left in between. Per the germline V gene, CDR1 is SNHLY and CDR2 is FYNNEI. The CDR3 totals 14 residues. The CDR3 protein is CASTGRPPQETQYF. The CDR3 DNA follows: TGTGCCAGCACTGGGCGTCCGCCCCAAGAGACCCAGTACTTC.

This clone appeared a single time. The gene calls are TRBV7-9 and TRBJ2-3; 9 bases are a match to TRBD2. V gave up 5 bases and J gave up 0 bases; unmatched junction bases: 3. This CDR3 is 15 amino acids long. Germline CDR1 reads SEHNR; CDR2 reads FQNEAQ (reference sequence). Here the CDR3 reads CASSTGTSSTDTQYF. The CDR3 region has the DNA TGTGCCAGCAGCACCGGGACTAGCAGCACAGATACGCAGTATTTT.

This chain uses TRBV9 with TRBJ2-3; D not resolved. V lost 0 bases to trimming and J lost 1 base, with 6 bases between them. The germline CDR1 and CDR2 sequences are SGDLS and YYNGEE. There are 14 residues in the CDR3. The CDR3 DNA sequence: TGTGCCAGCAGCGTAGCTCCAGGCACAGATACGCAGTATTTT. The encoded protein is CASSVAPGTDTQYF.

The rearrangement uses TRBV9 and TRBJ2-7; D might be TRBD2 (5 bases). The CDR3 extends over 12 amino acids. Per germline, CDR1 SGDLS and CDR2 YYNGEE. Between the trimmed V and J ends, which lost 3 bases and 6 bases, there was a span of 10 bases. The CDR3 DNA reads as TGTGCCAGCAGCGGCCGAGGGCCCGAGCAGTACTTC. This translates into CASSGRGPEQYF.

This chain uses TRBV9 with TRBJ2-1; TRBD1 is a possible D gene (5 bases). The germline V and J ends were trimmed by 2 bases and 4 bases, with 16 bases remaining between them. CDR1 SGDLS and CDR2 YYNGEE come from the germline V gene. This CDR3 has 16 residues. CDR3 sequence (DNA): TGTGCCAGCAGCGTGGGTTCCGACAGCTTATACAATGAGCAGTTCTTC. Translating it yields CASSVGSDSLYNEQFF.

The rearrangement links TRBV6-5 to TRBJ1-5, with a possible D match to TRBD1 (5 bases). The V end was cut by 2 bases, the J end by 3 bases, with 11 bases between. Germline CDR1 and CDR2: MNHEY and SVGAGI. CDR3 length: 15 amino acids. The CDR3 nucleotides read TGTGCCAGCAGTTACGGTTGGGGGGACAATCAGCCCCAGCATTTT. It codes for CASSYGWGDNQPQHF.

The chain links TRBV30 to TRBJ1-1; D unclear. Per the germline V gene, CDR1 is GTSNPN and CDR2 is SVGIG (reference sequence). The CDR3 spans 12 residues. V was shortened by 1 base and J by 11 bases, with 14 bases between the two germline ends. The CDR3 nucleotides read TGTGCCTGGAGTGATGGACTGAGGGAGGCTTTCTTT. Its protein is CAWSDGLREAFF.

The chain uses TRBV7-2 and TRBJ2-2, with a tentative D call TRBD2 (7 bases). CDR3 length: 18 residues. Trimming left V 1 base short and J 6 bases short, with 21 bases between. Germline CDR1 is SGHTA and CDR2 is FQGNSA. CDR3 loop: CASSLDGSGTKWAGELFF. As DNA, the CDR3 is TGTGCCAGCAGCTTAGATGGGAGCGGGACAAAATGGGCCGGGGAGCTGTTTTTT.

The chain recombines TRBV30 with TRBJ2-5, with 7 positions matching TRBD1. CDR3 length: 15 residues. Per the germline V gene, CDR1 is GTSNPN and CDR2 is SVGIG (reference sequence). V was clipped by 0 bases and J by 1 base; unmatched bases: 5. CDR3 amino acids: CAWSVRQGVQETQYF. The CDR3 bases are TGTGCCTGGAGTGTACGACAGGGCGTCCAAGAGACCCAGTACTTC.

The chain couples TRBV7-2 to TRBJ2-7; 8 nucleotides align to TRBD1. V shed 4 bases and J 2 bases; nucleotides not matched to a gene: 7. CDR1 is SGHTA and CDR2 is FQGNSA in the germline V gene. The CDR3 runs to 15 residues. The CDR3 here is CASSSRDRQAYEQYF. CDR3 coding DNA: TGTGCCAGCAGCTCCCGGGACAGGCAGGCCTACGAGCAGTACTTC.

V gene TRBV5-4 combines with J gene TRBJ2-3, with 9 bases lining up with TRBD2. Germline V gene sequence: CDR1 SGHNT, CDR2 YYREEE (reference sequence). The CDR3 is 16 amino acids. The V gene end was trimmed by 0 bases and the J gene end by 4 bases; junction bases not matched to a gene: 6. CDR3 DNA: TGTGCCAGCAGCTTGGTCGGCGGCGGGGGGGCAGATACGCAGTATTTT. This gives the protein CASSLVGGGGADTQYF.

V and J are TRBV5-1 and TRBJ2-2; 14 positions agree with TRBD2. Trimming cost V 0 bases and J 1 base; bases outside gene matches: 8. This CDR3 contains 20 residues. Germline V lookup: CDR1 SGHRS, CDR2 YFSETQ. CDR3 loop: CASSLGLIGTSGRNTGELFF. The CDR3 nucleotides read TGCGCCAGCAGCTTGGGACTGATCGGGACTAGCGGGAGGAACACCGGGGAGCTGTTTTTT.

The CDR3 here is CASSVPGQENTGELFF. CDR3 sequence (DNA): TGTGCCAGCAGCGTCCCGGGACAGGAGAACACCGGGGAGCTGTTTTTT. This rearrangement joins TRBV5-4 to TRBJ2-2; 8 positions match TRBD1. The V segment lost 4 bases and the J segment 1 base; nucleotides outside the gene matches: 6. The V gene's germline CDR1 is SGHNT and CDR2 YYREEE (reference sequence). The CDR3 sequence is 16 residues long. Full variable domain (outside the CDR3, taken from reference TRBV5-4 and TRBJ2-2): ETGVTQSPTHLIKTRGQQVTLRCSSQSGHNTVSWYQQALGQGPQFIFQYYREEENGRGNFPPRFSGLQFPNYSSELNVNALELDDSALYLCASSVPGQENTGELFFGEGSRLTVL.

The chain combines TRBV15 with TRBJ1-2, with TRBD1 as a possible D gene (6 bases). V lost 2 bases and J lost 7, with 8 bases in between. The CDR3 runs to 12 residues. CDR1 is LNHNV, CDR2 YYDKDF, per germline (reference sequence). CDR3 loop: CATSRQGSGYTF. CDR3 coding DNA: TGTGCCACCAGCAGACAGGGGTCTGGCTACACCTTC.